One T cell receptor (beta chain) is described in this entry. This sample is part of a study of blood T cell repertoires in COVID-19. Study context: T cells, B-cell-depleted T cells, or PBMCs supplied cDNA or gDNA.

Recruits, aged roughly 18 to 90 years, lived in 20 to 30 US areas. Categorization into cohorts depended on clinical history that participants reported. No more than 2 weeks before study entry, exposed participants had met a case of COVID-19. Germline CDR1 reads LGHDT; CDR2 reads YNNKEL (reference sequence). The CDR3 length is 16 residues. J gave up 3 bases and V 3 bases, and 9 bases lay outside the gene matches. TCRdb keeps only in-frame clones here, not all; method: immunoSEQ multiplex PCR. The top ten hold 3% to 3.5% of the sample, which has about 200,000 clones, roughly 84% seen once. This receptor was obtained from a woman in her 30s who had been exposed to COVID-19. What was sequenced was PBMCs or T cells enriched from blood (not recorded which). This chain connects TRBV3-1 (or the pseudogene TRBV3-2) to TRBJ1-2; 8 bases map to TRBD1. CDR3 nucleotides: TGTGCCAGCAGCCAGGATGGGACAGGTAACTACTATGGCTACACCTTC. This codes for CASSQDGTGNYYGYTF.